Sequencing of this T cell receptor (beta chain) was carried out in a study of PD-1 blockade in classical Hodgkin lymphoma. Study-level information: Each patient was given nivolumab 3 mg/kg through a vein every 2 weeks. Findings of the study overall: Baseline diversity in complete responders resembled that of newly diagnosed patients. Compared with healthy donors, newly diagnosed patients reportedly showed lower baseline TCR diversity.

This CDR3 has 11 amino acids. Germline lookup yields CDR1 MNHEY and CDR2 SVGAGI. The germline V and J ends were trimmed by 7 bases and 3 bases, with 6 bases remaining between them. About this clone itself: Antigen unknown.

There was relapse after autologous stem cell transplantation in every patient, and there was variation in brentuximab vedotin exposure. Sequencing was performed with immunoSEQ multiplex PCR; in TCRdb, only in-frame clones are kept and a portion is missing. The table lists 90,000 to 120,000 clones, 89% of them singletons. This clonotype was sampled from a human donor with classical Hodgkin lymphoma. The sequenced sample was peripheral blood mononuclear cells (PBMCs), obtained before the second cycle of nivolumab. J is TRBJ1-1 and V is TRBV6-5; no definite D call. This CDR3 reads CASTSDTEAFF. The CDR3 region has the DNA TGTGCCAGCACCTCTGACACTGAAGCTTTCTTT.